The 26 T cell receptor beta chains below all came from one sample that was sequenced in a study of T cells in tumors after PD-1 blockade. Only in-frame clones appear in the TCRdb table, and some are missing; sequencing was by immunoSEQ multiplex PCR. The sample carries 10,000 to 15,000 clones, roughly 60% recorded once. Material: tumor tissue, obtained before anti-PD-1 treatment. The receptor source for this set is a human donor with cutaneous squamous cell carcinoma.

The rearrangement uses TRBV6-5 and TRBJ1-6; 8 positions agree with TRBD1. The germline CDR1 and CDR2 sequences are MNHEY and SVGAGI. The V segment lost 6 bases and the J segment 7 bases; nucleotides outside the gene matches: 5. This CDR3 region has 14 residues. CDR3 amino acids: CASSDRGRNSPLHF. The CDR3 bases are TGTGCCAGCAGCGACAGGGGAAGGAATTCACCCCTCCACTTT.

The chain combines TRBV3-1 (or the pseudogene TRBV3-2) with TRBJ2-3; D possibly corresponds to TRBD2 (6 bases). The CDR3 is 19 amino acids. Looked up from germline, CDR1 is LGHDT and CDR2 is YNNKEL (reference sequence). Trimming removed 0 bases at V and 1 base at J, with 20 bases between. The DNA of the CDR3 is TGTGCCAGCAGCCAAGATAGGTTTTCGGGAGTGCGGGGCACAGATACGCAGTATTTT. Amino acid sequence: CASSQDRFSGVRGTDTQYF.

This clone was detected only once. The CDR3 DNA is TGTGCCAGCAGTTACCCGGGGGGTGTCGCCGGGGAGCTGTTTTTT. Translating it yields CASSYPGGVAGELFF. The rearrangement uses TRBV6-5 and TRBJ2-2; the match to TRBD2 covers 7 bases. CDR3 length: 15 amino acids. Germline CDR1 reads MNHEY; CDR2 reads SVGAGI. V shed 2 bases, J shed 6 bases, and the junction held 6 bases outside the gene matches.

The gene calls are TRBV5-1 and TRBJ2-3, with D perhaps matching TRBD1 (6 bases). Trimming left V 1 base short and J 2 bases short, with 8 bases between. CDR1 is SGHRS and CDR2 is YFSETQ in the germline V gene. This CDR3 has 14 residues. This chain's CDR3 is CASSLRTATDTQYF. CDR3 bases: TGCGCCAGCAGCTTGAGGACAGCCACAGATACGCAGTATTTT.

The genes are TRBV19 and TRBJ1-3; possible D gene TRBD1, 5 bases. Germline V gene sequence: CDR1 LNHDA, CDR2 SQIVND (reference sequence). Trimming left V 10 bases short and J 0 bases short, with 13 bases between. The CDR3 is made up of 14 amino acids. CDR3 residues: CATNPGSSGNTIYF. The CDR3 DNA reads TGTGCCACCAATCCAGGGAGCTCTGGAAACACCATATATTTT.

This clone was found once. The chain couples TRBV11-2 to TRBJ1-1; D uncertain. This CDR3 has 13 residues. Trimming shortened V by 5 bases and J by 4 bases, and 11 bases separated the two germline ends. CDR1 is SGHAT and CDR2 is FQNNGV in the germline V gene. As DNA, the CDR3 is TGTGCCAGCAGCCAATCATCCGTCACTGAAGCTTTCTTT. Amino acids: CASSQSSVTEAFF.

V gene TRBV28 combines with J gene TRBJ2-1; TRBD2 matches at 14 bases. This CDR3 has 20 amino acids. Germline CDR1 is MDHEN and CDR2 is SYDVKM. Trimming at V came to 6 bases and at J to 5 bases, leaving 18 bases not matched to a gene. Here the CDR3 DNA reads TGTGCCAGCAGGACGGGACTAGCGGGAGTCTTTGGGGAGATGAACAATGAGCAGTTCTTC. Amino acid sequence: CASRTGLAGVFGEMNNEQFF. Full variable domain (outside the CDR3, taken from reference TRBV28 and TRBJ2-1): DVKVTQSSRYLVKRTGEKVFLECVQDMDHENMFWYRQDPGLGLRLIYFSYDVKMKEKGDIPEGYSVSREKKERFSLILESASTNQTSMYLCASRTGLAGVFGEMNNEQFFGPGTRLTVL.

V usage is TRBV27 and J usage is TRBJ2-5, with 15 bases fitting TRBD2. The CDR3 is 17 amino acids. With V trimmed by 2 bases and J by 7 bases, 8 bases remained unmatched. The germline CDR1 and CDR2 sequences are MNHEY and SMNVEV (reference sequence). As DNA, the CDR3 is TGTGCCAGCAGTTTAGGGACTAGCGGGGGGCCCGGCAGGACCCAGTACTTC. Translation: CASSLGTSGGPGRTQYF.

This clone was seen only a few times. V gene TRBV2 combines with J gene TRBJ1-1; D is possibly TRBD1 (6 bases). Deletions cut 6 bases from V and 5 bases from J, with 16 bases between. Germline V gene sequence: CDR1 SNHLY, CDR2 FYNNEI. The CDR3 loop spans 14 amino acids. In DNA form, the CDR3 reads TGTGCCAGCAGGGGGGCTACGGGGTCGACTGAAGCTTTCTTT. Its protein product is CASRGATGSTEAFF.

This clone was detected only a few times. This chain links TRBV5-4 with TRBJ1-1; 11 bases match TRBD1. This CDR3 is built from 15 residues. Per the germline V gene, CDR1 is SGHNT and CDR2 is YYREEE (reference sequence). The junction had 6 bases not matched to a gene; V was cut back by 3 bases and J by 5 bases. The CDR3, as DNA: TGTGCCAGCAGCTCCCGGACAGGGGGCGATACTGAAGCTTTCTTT. It is translated as CASSSRTGGDTEAFF.

By its share, this clone is medium-sized. This sequence joins TRBV7-9 and TRBJ2-5; TRBD2 aligns across 10 bases. The CDR3 runs to 17 residues. The V and J ends lost 3 bases and 1 base, in that order; junction bases with no gene match: 8. Per the germline V gene, CDR1 is SEHNR and CDR2 is FQNEAQ (reference sequence). The CDR3 is CASSFRGSSGSQETQYF. The CDR3 nucleotides read TGTGCCAGCAGCTTTAGGGGTTCTAGCGGGAGCCAAGAGACCCAGTACTTC.

This clone appeared a few times. The chain uses TRBV27 and TRBJ1-5; D uncertain. CDR1 is MNHEY and CDR2 is SMNVEV in the germline V gene (reference sequence). The CDR3 consists of 15 residues. With 0 bases removed from V and 0 bases from J, the gap between germline ends came to 6 bases. The DNA of the CDR3 is TGTGCCAGCAGTTTATCGGGGTATAGCAATCAGCCCCAGCATTTT. Its protein product is CASSLSGYSNQPQHF.

This chain connects TRBV11-2 to TRBJ1-3; the D gene is possibly TRBD1 (5 bases). Trimming removed 5 bases at V and 1 base at J, with 12 bases between. The germline V gene has CDR1 SGHAT and CDR2 FQNNGV. The CDR3 has 15 amino acids. CDR3 amino acids: CASSITRTSGNTIYF. DNA for the CDR3: TGTGCCAGCAGCATAACAAGGACATCTGGAAACACCATATATTTT.

This clone has a handful of counts. This chain uses TRBV6-2 or TRBV6-3 with TRBJ2-5, with 9 positions matching TRBD2. V gave up 4 bases and J gave up 3 bases; unmatched junction bases: 9. The CDR3 extends over 16 amino acids. Germline V lookup: CDR1 MNHEY, CDR2 SVGEGT. CDR3: CASSSGLAAHEETQYF. CDR3 DNA sequence: TGTGCCAGCAGTTCGGGACTAGCAGCACACGAAGAGACCCAGTACTTC.

CDR3 sequence reads: CASSQPLRGTGELFF. The CDR3 region has the DNA TGCGCCAGCAGCCAACCCCTCAGGGGCACCGGGGAGCTGTTTTTT. The rearrangement joins TRBV4-1 to TRBJ2-2; D possibly corresponds to TRBD1 (6 bases). The CDR3 is 15 residues long. Looked up from germline, CDR1 is MGHRA and CDR2 is YSYEKL. Trimming left V 2 bases short and J 4 bases short, with 11 bases between.

This clone came up a few times. V gene TRBV10-2 combines with J gene TRBJ1-1, with D possibly being TRBD1 (6 bases). Trimming took 10 bases from V and 1 from J, leaving 7 bases between them. In germline, CDR1 is WSHSY, CDR2 SAAADI. The CDR3 spans 11 residues. The CDR3, as DNA: TGCGCCACACAGGGGAACACTGAAGCTTTCTTT. Its protein is CATQGNTEAFF.

V usage is TRBV27 and J usage is TRBJ2-7; TRBD1 matches at 7 bases. J was trimmed by 0 bases and V by 6 bases; bases with no gene match: 2. This CDR3 region has 13 residues. CDR1 is MNHEY, CDR2 SMNVEV, per germline (reference sequence). The DNA of the CDR3 is TGTGCCAGCAGGGGGACAGCCTCCTACGAGCAGTACTTC. Protein product: CASRGTASYEQYF.

V and J are TRBV27 and TRBJ2-5; D possibly uses TRBD1 or TRBD2 (6 bases each). This CDR3 is 16 amino acids long. Deletions cut 5 bases from V and 1 base from J, with 17 bases between. Germline assignment: CDR1 MNHEY and CDR2 SMNVEV (reference sequence). The CDR3 DNA follows: TGTGCCAGCAGTCCGTCGGAGGGGGTGAGCCAAGAGACCCAGTACTTC. This codes for CASSPSEGVSQETQYF.

The chain combines TRBV19 with TRBJ1-2; D is uncertain. The V gene lost 4 bases and the J gene lost 5 bases, with 11 bases spanning the gap. Per the germline V gene, CDR1 is LNHDA and CDR2 is SQIVND (reference sequence). The CDR3 consists of 13 residues. The CDR3 sequence: CASSKEGLYGYTF. The CDR3 nucleotides read TGTGCCAGTAGTAAAGAAGGGTTATATGGCTACACCTTC.

This clone was detected a few times. The rearrangement uses TRBV14 and TRBJ2-3; the D call may be TRBD1 or TRBD2 (5 bases each). The CDR3 loop spans 15 amino acids. CDR1 is SGHDN, CDR2 FVKESK, per germline. The V gene lost 5 bases and the J gene lost 0 bases, with 12 bases spanning the gap. CDR3 amino acids: CASSSSGHSTDTQYF. Written as DNA, the CDR3 is TGTGCCAGCAGCTCGTCGGGGCATAGCACAGATACGCAGTATTTT.

The CDR3 protein is CSVGGGSPNQPQHF. In nucleotides, the CDR3 is TGCAGCGTTGGGGGTGGGAGTCCCAATCAGCCCCAGCATTTT. The V gene is TRBV29-1, the J gene TRBJ1-5, with D hard to call. The V and J ends lost 4 bases and 3 bases respectively, with 13 bases between them. The germline V gene encodes CDR1 SQVTM and CDR2 ANQGSEA. This CDR3 contains 14 residues.

The chain is built from TRBV7-9 and TRBJ2-2; 7 bases are shared with TRBD1. The CDR3 has 16 amino acids. The V gene's germline CDR1 is SEHNR and CDR2 FQNEAQ (reference sequence). The J segment lost 1 base and the V segment lost 4 bases, leaving 6 bases of the junction unmatched. The CDR3 DNA reads as TGTGCCAGCAGCTCACCGGGACAGAAGAACACCGGGGAGCTGTTTTTT. Residues: CASSSPGQKNTGELFF.

The chain links TRBV7-2 to TRBJ2-3, with D tentatively TRBD2 (6 bases). This CDR3 comprises 15 residues. The V gene lost 8 bases and the J gene lost 6 bases, with 21 bases spanning the gap. CDR1 is SGHTA, CDR2 FQGNSA, per germline. DNA of the CDR3: TGTGCCAGCTCAAAGCCCCGGAGCGGGCTTGATACGCAGTATTTT. Its translation: CASSKPRSGLDTQYF.

This clone is labeled as medium-sized (0.01 to 0.1%). The rearrangement links TRBV4-1 to TRBJ2-1; 8 bases agree with TRBD1. V shed 4 bases, J shed 8 bases, and the junction held 7 bases outside the gene matches. This CDR3 comprises 14 residues. Germline CDR1 MGHRA, CDR2 YSYEKL. CDR3 residues: CASSPSTGVHEQFF. The CDR3 DNA follows: TGCGCCAGCAGCCCGTCGACAGGGGTCCATGAGCAGTTCTTC.

This chain links TRBV10-2 with TRBJ2-7; perhaps TRBD2 as D (6 bases). The CDR3 sequence is 15 residues long. Germline V gene lookup returns CDR1 WSHSY and CDR2 SAAADI. V was cut by 4 bases and J by 4 bases, with 17 bases left in between. The CDR3 DNA follows: TGCGCCAGCAGTGTCCTGGGGCGGGAACGGTACGAGCAGTACTTC. It yields the protein CASSVLGRERYEQYF.

The chain couples TRBV5-6 to TRBJ1-2, with 8 bases fitting TRBD1. This CDR3 has 16 amino acids. Germline loops: CDR1 SGHDT, CDR2 YYEEEE. The junction had 8 bases not matched to a gene; V was cut back by 4 bases and J by 0 bases. CDR3 sequence: CASSVRQGRANYGYTF. CDR3 DNA: TGTGCCAGCAGCGTTCGACAGGGGAGAGCTAACTATGGCTACACCTTC.